These 6 T cell receptor beta chains were all obtained from the same sample, sequenced in a study of T cell repertoires in cytomegalovirus infection (dated by TCRdb to the late 2010s). No antigens are known for them. Sequencing instrument: Illumina HiSeq 1500. TCRdb redid the processing of the public reads, applying fastp at Q25 and MiXCR, and retained in-frame beta chains. Each CDR3 protein appears once, grouped with its most common genes and DNA. In this sample the table shows approximately 140,000 distinct CDR3 sequences, approximately 24% of which occur a single time. Clones ranked in the top ten supply 34% of the sample. What was sequenced was PBMCs, sequenced either directly or after in vitro stimulation (not recorded which). The source of these receptors is a human donor in good health (CMV status not recorded). Some clones in this sample may be carry-over from other donors' samples.

V and J are TRBV29-1 and TRBJ2-3; TRBD1 matches 8 bases. The germline CDR1 and CDR2 sequences are SQVTM and ANQGSEA. The CDR3 covers 13 residues. The ends lost 3 bases at V and 4 bases at J; junction bases unmatched: 3. The CDR3 is CSVEQGASDTQYF. CDR3 nucleotides: TGCAGCGTTGAGCAGGGGGCCTCAGATACGCAGTATTTT.

This clonotype was found a few times. The genes are TRBV29-1 and TRBJ2-3; D may be TRBD1 (6 bases). CDR3 size: 13 residues. V was cut by 6 bases and J by 3 bases, with 13 bases left in between. Germline V gene data show CDR1 as SQVTM and CDR2 as ANQGSEA. CDR3 region: CSVGQKGTDTQYF. The DNA for the CDR3 is TGCAGCGTCGGACAGAAGGGTACAGATACGCAGTATTTT.

This clonotype appeared many times. The chain combines TRBV4-1 with TRBJ2-1; D unresolved. The CDR3 sequence is 16 residues long. The germline V gene encodes CDR1 MGHRA and CDR2 YSYEKL. Trimming shortened V by 1 base and J by 0 bases, and 10 bases separated the two germline ends. CDR3 bases: TGCGCCAGCAGCCAAGTTGATCTGATCTCCTACAATGAGCAGTTCTTC. Translation gives CASSQVDLISYNEQFF.

The chain combines TRBV5-4 with TRBJ2-1, with D possibly TRBD2 on 5 matching bases. This CDR3 spans 16 amino acids. Trimming left V 3 bases short and J 3 bases short, with 16 bases between. Germline V gene lookup returns CDR1 SGHNT and CDR2 YYREEE (reference sequence). CDR3 coding DNA: TGTGCCAGCAGCTCCCGGACTCAATACCTCTACAATGAGCAGTTCTTC. It specifies CASSSRTQYLYNEQFF.

This clonotype was picked up a small number of times. The CDR3 nucleotides read TGTGCCAGTAGTACACAGGGAGTGGGCCAGCCCCAGCATTTT. Its translation is CASSTQGVGQPQHF. The chain recombines TRBV19 with TRBJ1-5; D is perhaps TRBD1 (6 bases). The CDR3 runs 14 residues. The germline CDR1 and CDR2 sequences are LNHDA and SQIVND (reference sequence). Trimming stripped 4 bases from V and 7 bases from J, with 14 bases between. Based on the CDR3 plus reference TRBV19 and TRBJ1-5, the full variable domain is DGGITQSPKYLFRKEGQNVTLSCEQNLNHDAMYWYRQDPGQGLRLIYYSQIVNDFQKGDIAEGYSVSREKKESFPLTVTSAQKNPTAFYLCASSTQGVGQPQHFGDGTRLSIL.

This sequence joins TRBV6-2 or TRBV6-3 and TRBJ2-7, with D maybe TRBD2 (6 bases). Looked up from germline, CDR1 is MNHEY and CDR2 is SVGEGT. The CDR3 loop spans 13 amino acids. Between the trimmed V and J ends, which lost 6 bases and 1 base, there was a span of 10 bases. The CDR3 reads CASSGGGSYEQYV. The CDR3 nucleotides read TGTGCCAGCAGCGGTGGGGGGTCCTACGAGCAGTACGTC.